A single sample is the source of the 25 T cell receptor beta chains below, sequenced in a study of T cells after yellow fever vaccination (dated by TCRdb to about 2019). The receptor library was made with 5' RACE. Sequenced using an Illumina HiSeq 2500. TCRdb redid the processing of the public reads, applying fastp at Q25 and MiXCR, and retained in-frame beta chains. Rows are combined by CDR3 protein, so each entry shows the most common genes and DNA. The sample includes 200,000 to 300,000 distinct CDR3 sequences, with about 7% observed a single time. Of the sample, 0.65% to 0.9% is held by the ten largest clones. The sample's treatment or condition, from its label and the paper: live attenuated yellow fever vaccine strain. The sequenced sample was CD4+ T cells sorted from PBMCs, obtained 15 days after the yellow fever booster vaccination. The origin of the receptors is a man aged 30 to 45 who received the YFV17D yellow fever vaccine.

This clonotype has just a few counts. The rearrangement uses TRBV20-1 and TRBJ2-3; D might be TRBD2 (5 bases). Between the trimmed V and J ends, which lost 0 bases and 3 bases, there was a span of 10 bases. The germline gives CDR1 DFQATT, CDR2 SNEGSKA (reference sequence). This CDR3 region has 14 residues. In DNA, the CDR3 is TGCAGTGCTAGAGATTGGACTTCAACAGATACGCAGTATTTT. Translating gives CSARDWTSTDTQYF.

The genes are TRBV7-8 and TRBJ2-1, with D unclear. Germline V gives CDR1 SGHVS, CDR2 FQNEAQ. Trimming cost V 8 bases and J 1 base, with 12 bases left between them. CDR3 length: 14 residues. In nucleotides, the CDR3 is TGTGCCAGCCTCAGCTTTTCTTCCTACAATGAGCAGTTCTTC. Protein sequence: CASLSFSSYNEQFF.

This clonotype was detected a few times. The chain is built from TRBV11-3 and TRBJ2-6; D is perhaps TRBD1 (5 bases). V gave up 5 bases and J gave up 4 bases, with 15 bases separating them. The CDR3 extends over 16 amino acids. Per germline, CDR1 SGHNT and CDR2 YENEEA. This CDR3 reads CASSRNRSSGANVLTF. Written as DNA, the CDR3 is TGTGCCAGCAGCCGTAACAGGTCCTCGGGGGCCAACGTCCTGACTTTC. Drawing the rest from reference TRBV11-3 and TRBJ2-6, the complete variable domain is EAGVVQSPRYKIIEKKQPVAFWCNPISGHNTLYWYLQNLGQGPELLIRYENEEAVDDSQLPKDRFSAERLKGVDSTLKIQPAELGDSAVYLCASSRNRSSGANVLTFGAGSRLTVL.

The J gene is TRBJ2-2, the V gene TRBV18; D is possibly TRBD1 (5 bases). Germline lookup yields CDR1 KGHSH and CDR2 LQKENI. Trimming left V 3 bases short and J 0 bases short, with 11 bases between. This CDR3 spans 16 amino acids. The CDR3 is CASSPQQASNTGELFF. DNA of the CDR3: TGTGCCAGCTCACCTCAACAGGCCTCGAACACCGGGGAGCTGTTTTTT.

This clonotype was observed a handful of times. The gene calls are TRBV10-3 and TRBJ2-1; D is unresolved. This CDR3 has 11 amino acids. Trimming removed 3 bases at V and 7 bases at J, with 4 bases between. CDR1 is ENHRY, CDR2 SYGVKD, per germline. CDR3 DNA: TGTGCCATCAGTGACTTAAATGAGCAGTTCTTC. Its translation: CAISDLNEQFF.

This clonotype was seen a handful of times. This chain uses TRBV20-1 with TRBJ2-3, with TRBD2 matching 15 bases. CDR3 length: 15 amino acids. CDR1 DFQATT and CDR2 SNEGSKA come from the germline V gene (reference sequence). Trimming at V came to 1 base and at J to 4 bases, leaving 0 bases not matched to a gene. The CDR3 region is CSARGTSGRADTQYF. CDR3 DNA sequence: TGCAGTGCTAGAGGGACTAGCGGGAGGGCAGATACGCAGTATTTT.

This clonotype was counted at least ten times. Compared with germline, one end of the junction differs, possibly owing to a read error. The chain links TRBV12-3 or TRBV12-4 to TRBJ2-5; 8 nucleotides agree with TRBD2. This CDR3 contains 14 residues. DNA for the CDR3: TGTGCCAGCAGATTAGCGGGATCTCAAGAGACCCAGTACTTC. Its protein product is CASRLAGSQETQYF.

This clonotype appeared many times. This chain connects TRBV27 to TRBJ2-5; the D gene is possibly TRBD2 (5 bases). The CDR3 length is 17 residues. Germline-derived CDR1 and CDR2 are MNHEY and SMNVEV (reference sequence). V lost 2 bases and J lost 2, with 18 bases in between. The CDR3 is CASSLRLEADSQETQYF. In nucleotides, the CDR3 is TGTGCCAGCAGTTTAAGGTTGGAGGCAGATTCACAAGAGACCCAGTACTTC.

This clonotype was seen more than once but under ten times. The chain has TRBV5-5 and TRBJ1-2; TRBD1 matches at 9 bases. Trimming at V came to 4 bases and at J to 3 bases, leaving 7 bases not matched to a gene. Germline assignment: CDR1 SGHKS and CDR2 YYEKEE (reference sequence). The CDR3 consists of 15 residues. CDR3 DNA sequence: TGTGCCAGCAGCCTAGGACAGGGGTGGGACTATGGCTACACCTTC. Encoded protein: CASSLGQGWDYGYTF.

The chain carries TRBV7-2 and TRBJ1-5; 9 positions agree with TRBD1. Germline loops: CDR1 SGHTA, CDR2 FQGNSA. The length of the CDR3 is 17 residues. Trimming at V came to 3 bases and at J to 4 bases, leaving 10 bases not matched to a gene. Written as DNA, the CDR3 is TGTGCCAGCAGCTTCCAGGGACAGGGCGTCGGGAATCAGCCCCAGCATTTT. Protein product: CASSFQGQGVGNQPQHF.

This clonotype was picked up a small number of times. The genes are TRBV20-1 and TRBJ2-1; TRBD2 matches at 10 bases. Germline V lookup: CDR1 DFQATT, CDR2 SNEGSKA (reference sequence). Trimming removed 6 bases from V and 4 bases from J; junction bases left unmatched: 6. This CDR3 region has 14 residues. The CDR3, as DNA: TGCAGTGCCCGTAGCGGGAGGCCTTACAATGAGCAGTTCTTC. Its translation: CSARSGRPYNEQFF.

This clonotype was recorded a few times. The chain couples TRBV7-2 to TRBJ2-3; D is undetermined. Looked up from germline, CDR1 is SGHTA and CDR2 is FQGNSA. The CDR3 consists of 17 residues. V was shortened by 4 bases and J by 4 bases, with 21 bases between the two germline ends. The CDR3: CASSWQPRMSGADTQYF. For the CDR3, the DNA is TGTGCCAGCAGCTGGCAACCGAGGATGAGTGGGGCAGATACGCAGTATTTT.

This clonotype was seen more than once but under ten times. V gene TRBV28 combines with J gene TRBJ2-7; 7 bases match TRBD2. With 5 bases clipped from V and 2 bases from J, the junction kept 15 bases outside the gene matches. Germline V CDR1 and CDR2: MDHEN, SYDVKM. There are 17 residues in the CDR3. CDR3 in DNA: TGTGCCAGCAGTACGGTCGTGGAGGGGAGGGTCCCCTACGAGCAGTACTTC. Translating gives CASSTVVEGRVPYEQYF.

This clonotype was picked up many times. The CDR3 DNA sequence: TGTGCCAGCAGCGTAGGTTTAGGGGCTCGTGGCTACACCTTC. This codes for CASSVGLGARGYTF. This chain uses TRBV9 with TRBJ1-2; D is possibly TRBD1 (5 bases). The V end was cut by 0 bases, the J end by 7 bases, with 13 bases between. Germline CDR1 reads SGDLS; CDR2 reads YYNGEE. The CDR3 runs to 14 residues.

This chain links TRBV7-9 with TRBJ2-3; unclear D gene. This CDR3 has 15 residues. V was shortened by 6 bases and J by 6 bases, with 19 bases between the two germline ends. CDR1 SEHNR and CDR2 FQNEAQ come from the germline V gene (reference sequence). As DNA, the CDR3 is TGTGCCAGCAGATATCAAGCTTCGAGCCCGGATACGCAGTATTTT. Encoded protein: CASRYQASSPDTQYF.

This clonotype was counted ten times or more. The chain carries TRBV7-2 and TRBJ2-1, with D perhaps assigned TRBD1 or TRBD2 (5 bases each). Trimming pared 6 bases from V and 0 bases from J, leaving 9 bases between. The CDR3 length is 14 residues. The germline V gene encodes CDR1 SGHTA and CDR2 FQGNSA. CDR3 sequence reads: CASRGDVSYNEQFF. In DNA, the CDR3 is TGTGCCAGCAGAGGGGACGTCTCCTACAATGAGCAGTTCTTC. The complete variable domain, with remaining parts taken from reference TRBV7-2 and TRBJ2-1, reads GAGVSQSPSNKVTEKGKDVELRCDPISGHTALYWYRQSLGQGLEFLIYFQGNSAPDKSGLPSDRFSAERTGGSVSTLTIQRTQQEDSAVYLCASRGDVSYNEQFFGPGTRLTVL.

The CDR3 loop is CASSPGYSYEQYF. The CDR3 DNA reads as TGTGCCAGCTCACCGGGCTACTCCTACGAGCAGTACTTC. The chain couples TRBV18 to TRBJ2-7; D gene unclear. This CDR3 is built from 13 residues. The germline V gene encodes CDR1 KGHSH and CDR2 LQKENI. V gave up 3 bases and J gave up 0 bases, with 6 bases separating them.

The sample holds a few counts of this clonotype. The chain combines TRBV20-1 with TRBJ2-2, with D possibly matching TRBD1 (5 bases). The CDR3 runs to 10 residues. Deletions cut 3 bases from V and 10 bases from J, with 6 bases between. Per the germline V gene, CDR1 is DFQATT and CDR2 is SNEGSKA (reference sequence). The CDR3, as DNA: TGCAGTGCTAGGGGGCCGGAGCTGTTTTTT. This sequence encodes CSARGPELFF.

This clonotype was observed a few times. The chain employs TRBV29-1 and TRBJ1-6; D perhaps matches TRBD1 (6 bases). V was trimmed by 7 bases and J by 7 bases, leaving 14 bases between them. This CDR3 contains 13 residues. The germline gives CDR1 SQVTM, CDR2 ANQGSEA. In nucleotides, the CDR3 is TGCAGCGCCAGACAGGAATTCAATTCACCCCTCCACTTT. Translating gives CSARQEFNSPLHF.

This clonotype was detected many times. The chain recombines TRBV11-1 with TRBJ2-5; 7 bases match TRBD2. The ends lost 0 bases at V and 1 base at J; junction bases unmatched: 11. This CDR3 has 18 residues. Per germline, CDR1 SGHAT and CDR2 FQDESV (reference sequence). In DNA form, the CDR3 reads TGTGCCAGCAGCTTAGCGCCGGGCGGGAGCCCGATCCAAGAGACCCAGTACTTC. Its translation is CASSLAPGGSPIQETQYF.

This clonotype was recorded a few times. The chain employs TRBV4-3 and TRBJ2-7, with D possibly being TRBD1 or TRBD2 (5 bases each). V was cut by 4 bases and J by 7 bases, with 14 bases left in between. This CDR3 is built from 13 residues. Germline V CDR1 and CDR2: LGHNA, YSLEER. CDR3: CASSRGPTGEQYF. DNA for the CDR3: TGCGCCAGCAGCCGGGGACCGACTGGTGAGCAGTACTTC.

CDR3 DNA sequence: TGTGCCAGCAGTGAATCTAATAGAGGGGCTGGGGCCAACGTCCTGACTTTC. As protein: CASSESNRGAGANVLTF. This rearrangement joins TRBV2 to TRBJ2-6; possibly TRBD1 or TRBD2 for D (5 bases each). V was shortened by 2 bases and J by 2 bases, with 13 bases between the two germline ends. The germline V gene encodes CDR1 SNHLY and CDR2 FYNNEI. CDR3 length: 17 residues.

This clonotype came up a few times. The chain has TRBV5-1 and TRBJ2-1; D not resolved. Per germline, CDR1 SGHRS and CDR2 YFSETQ. The CDR3 length is 15 residues. Trimming removed 2 bases at V and 0 bases at J, with 9 bases between. CDR3 nucleotides: TGCGCCAGCAGCTTTCCCCCGAGCTCCTACAATGAGCAGTTCTTC. Translated: CASSFPPSSYNEQFF.

The chain has TRBV20-1 and TRBJ1-1; D perhaps matches TRBD1 (5 bases). V lost 3 bases and J 0 bases, leaving 11 bases between the germline ends. Germline V lookup: CDR1 DFQATT, CDR2 SNEGSKA (reference sequence). The CDR3 extends over 14 amino acids. The CDR3 region is CSARNGHLNTEAFF. CDR3 DNA sequence: TGCAGTGCTAGGAACGGACACCTGAACACTGAAGCTTTCTTT.

This clonotype was seen at least ten times. The genes are TRBV4-3 and TRBJ2-5; 8 nucleotides align to TRBD2. The CDR3 contains 15 residues. With 5 bases clipped from V and 4 bases from J, the junction kept 9 bases outside the gene matches. Germline CDR1 LGHNA, CDR2 YSLEER. The CDR3 is CASSNSPGLGETQYF. The CDR3 DNA reads TGCGCCAGCAGCAATTCGCCGGGACTAGGAGAGACCCAGTACTTC.